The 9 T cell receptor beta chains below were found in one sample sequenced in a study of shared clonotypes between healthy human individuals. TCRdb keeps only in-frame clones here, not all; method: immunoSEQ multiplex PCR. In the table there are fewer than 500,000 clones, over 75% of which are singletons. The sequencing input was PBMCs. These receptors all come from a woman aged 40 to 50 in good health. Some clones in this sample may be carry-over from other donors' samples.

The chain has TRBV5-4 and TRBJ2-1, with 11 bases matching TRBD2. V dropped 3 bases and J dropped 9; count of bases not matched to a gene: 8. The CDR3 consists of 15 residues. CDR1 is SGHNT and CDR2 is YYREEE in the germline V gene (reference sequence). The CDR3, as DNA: TGTGCCAGCAGCTCGGGCGCTAGCGGGAGGTCTGAGCAGTTCTTC. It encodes CASSSGASGRSEQFF. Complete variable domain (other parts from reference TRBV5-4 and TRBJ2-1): ETGVTQSPTHLIKTRGQQVTLRCSSQSGHNTVSWYQQALGQGPQFIFQYYREEENGRGNFPPRFSGLQFPNYSSELNVNALELDDSALYLCASSSGASGRSEQFFGPGTRLTVL.

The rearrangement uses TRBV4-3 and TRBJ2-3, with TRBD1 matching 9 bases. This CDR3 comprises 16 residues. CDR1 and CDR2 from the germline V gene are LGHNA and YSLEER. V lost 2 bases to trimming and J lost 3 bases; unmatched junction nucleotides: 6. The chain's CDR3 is CASSQSHRGRTDTQYF. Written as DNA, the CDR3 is TGCGCCAGCAGCCAATCGCACAGGGGGCGAACAGATACGCAGTATTTT.

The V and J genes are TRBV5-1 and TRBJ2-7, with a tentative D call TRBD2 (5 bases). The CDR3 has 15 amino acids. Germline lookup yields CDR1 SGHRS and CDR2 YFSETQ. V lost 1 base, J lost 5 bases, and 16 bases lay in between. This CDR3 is CASSLSRGRENEQYF. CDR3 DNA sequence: TGCGCCAGCAGCTTGTCTCGAGGTAGGGAGAACGAGCAGTACTTC.

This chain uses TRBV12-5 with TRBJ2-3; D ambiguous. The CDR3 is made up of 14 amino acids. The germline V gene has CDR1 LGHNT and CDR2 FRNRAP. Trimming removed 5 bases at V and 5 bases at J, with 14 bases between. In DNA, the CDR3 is TGTGCTAGTGGTCATGGACCCCCCCAAGATACGCAGTATTTT. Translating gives CASGHGPPQDTQYF. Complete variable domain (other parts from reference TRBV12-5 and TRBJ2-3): DARVTQTPRHKVTEMGQEVTMRCQPILGHNTVFWYRQTMMQGLELLAYFRNRAPLDDSGMPKDRFSAEMPDATLATLKIQPSEPRDSAVYFCASGHGPPQDTQYFGPGTRLTVL.

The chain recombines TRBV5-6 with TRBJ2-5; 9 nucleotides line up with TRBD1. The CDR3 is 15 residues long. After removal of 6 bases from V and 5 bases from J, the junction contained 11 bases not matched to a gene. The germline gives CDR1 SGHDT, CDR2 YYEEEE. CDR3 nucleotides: TGTGCCAGCACCCCACCGGGACAGGGATTTGAGACCCAGTACTTC. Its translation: CASTPPGQGFETQYF.

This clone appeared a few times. DNA of the CDR3: TGTGCCAGCAGCTTAATGGCTGGCACTGAAGCTTTCTTT. Protein sequence: CASSLMAGTEAFF. V gene TRBV7-9 combines with J gene TRBJ1-1, with D unclear. The CDR3 runs to 13 residues. The V gene's germline CDR1 is SEHNR and CDR2 FQNEAQ (reference sequence). The germline V and J ends were trimmed by 2 bases and 4 bases, with 8 bases remaining between them.

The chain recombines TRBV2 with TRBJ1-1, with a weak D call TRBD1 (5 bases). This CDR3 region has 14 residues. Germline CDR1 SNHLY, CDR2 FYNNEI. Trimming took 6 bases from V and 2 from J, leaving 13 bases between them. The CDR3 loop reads CASSPGGDNTEAFF. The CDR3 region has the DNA TGTGCCAGCAGCCCCGGTGGGGACAACACTGAAGCTTTCTTT.

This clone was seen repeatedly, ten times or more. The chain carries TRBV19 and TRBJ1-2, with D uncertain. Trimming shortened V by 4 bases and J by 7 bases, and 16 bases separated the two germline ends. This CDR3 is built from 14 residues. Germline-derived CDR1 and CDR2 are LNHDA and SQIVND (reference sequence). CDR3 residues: CASSTAQRERGYTF. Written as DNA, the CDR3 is TGTGCCAGTAGTACTGCGCAACGGGAGCGTGGCTACACCTTC.

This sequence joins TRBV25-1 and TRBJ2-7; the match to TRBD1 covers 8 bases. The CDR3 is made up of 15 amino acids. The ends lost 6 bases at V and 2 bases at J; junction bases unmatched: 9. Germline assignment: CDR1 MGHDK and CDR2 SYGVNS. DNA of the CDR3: TGTGCCAGCAGGGCCATTAACAGGGGGACCTACGAGCAGTACTTC. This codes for CASRAINRGTYEQYF.